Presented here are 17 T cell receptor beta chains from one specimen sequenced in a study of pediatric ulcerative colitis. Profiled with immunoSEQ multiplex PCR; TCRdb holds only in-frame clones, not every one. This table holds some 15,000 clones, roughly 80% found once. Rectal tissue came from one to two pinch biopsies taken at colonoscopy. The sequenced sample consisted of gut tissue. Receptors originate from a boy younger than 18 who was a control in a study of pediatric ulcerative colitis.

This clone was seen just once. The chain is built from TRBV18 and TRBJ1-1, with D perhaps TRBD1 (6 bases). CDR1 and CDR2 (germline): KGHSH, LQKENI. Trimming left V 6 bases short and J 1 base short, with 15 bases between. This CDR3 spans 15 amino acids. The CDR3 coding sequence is TGTGCCAGCTCCGAGACGGGGGCTTGGAACACTGAAGCTTTCTTT. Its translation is CASSETGAWNTEAFF.

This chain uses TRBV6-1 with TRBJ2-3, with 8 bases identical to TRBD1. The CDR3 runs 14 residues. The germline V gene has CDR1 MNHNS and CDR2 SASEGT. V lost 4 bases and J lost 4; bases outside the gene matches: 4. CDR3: CASSVQGGADTQYF. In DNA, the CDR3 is TGTGCCAGCAGTGTACAGGGGGGCGCAGATACGCAGTATTTT.

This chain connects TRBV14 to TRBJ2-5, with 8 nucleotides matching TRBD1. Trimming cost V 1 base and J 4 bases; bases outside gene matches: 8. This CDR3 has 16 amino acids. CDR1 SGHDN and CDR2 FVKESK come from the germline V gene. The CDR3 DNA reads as TGTGCCAGCAGCCAAGTGAACCAGGGGGCCGGAGAGACCCAGTACTTC. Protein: CASSQVNQGAGETQYF.

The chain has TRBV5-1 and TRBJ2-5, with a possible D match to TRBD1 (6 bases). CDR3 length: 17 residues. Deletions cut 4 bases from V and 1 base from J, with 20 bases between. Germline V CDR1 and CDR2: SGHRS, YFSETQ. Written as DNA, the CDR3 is TGCGCCAGCAGCCTGAACCATTTGTGGGGGCTCCAAGAGACCCAGTACTTC. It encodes CASSLNHLWGLQETQYF.

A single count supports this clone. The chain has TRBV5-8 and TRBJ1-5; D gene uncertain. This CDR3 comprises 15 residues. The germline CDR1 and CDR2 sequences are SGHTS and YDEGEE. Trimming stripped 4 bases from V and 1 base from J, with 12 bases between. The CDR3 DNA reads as TGTGCCAGCAGCCCAGCCGCGGCGAGCAATCAGCCCCAGCATTTT. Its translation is CASSPAAASNQPQHF.

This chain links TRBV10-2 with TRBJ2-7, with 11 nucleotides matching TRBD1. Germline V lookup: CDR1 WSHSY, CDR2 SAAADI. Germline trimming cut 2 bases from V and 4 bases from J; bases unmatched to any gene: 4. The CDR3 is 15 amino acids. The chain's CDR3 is CASSEPGDRGYEQYF. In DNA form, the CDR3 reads TGCGCCAGCAGTGAGCCAGGGGACAGGGGGTACGAGCAGTACTTC.

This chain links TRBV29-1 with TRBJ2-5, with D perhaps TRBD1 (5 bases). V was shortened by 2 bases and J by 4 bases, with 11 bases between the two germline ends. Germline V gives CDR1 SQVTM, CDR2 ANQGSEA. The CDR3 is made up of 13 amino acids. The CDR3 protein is CSVEQGRRETQYF. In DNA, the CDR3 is TGCAGCGTTGAACAGGGTCGAAGAGAGACCCAGTACTTC. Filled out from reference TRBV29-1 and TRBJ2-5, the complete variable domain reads SAVISQKPSRDICQRGTSLTIQCQVDSQVTMMFWYRQQPGQSLTLIATANQGSEATYESGFVIDKFPISRPNLTFSTLTVSNMSPEDSSIYLCSVEQGRRETQYFGPGTRLLVL.

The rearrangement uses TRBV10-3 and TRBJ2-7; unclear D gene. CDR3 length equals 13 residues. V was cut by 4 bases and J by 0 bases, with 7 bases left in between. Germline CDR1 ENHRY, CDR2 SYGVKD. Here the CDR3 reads CAISGVSSYEQYF. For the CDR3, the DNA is TGTGCCATCAGTGGGGTCAGCTCCTACGAGCAGTACTTC.

The CDR3 nucleotides read TGTGCCAGCTCACTCCGGACTGGTAGCTCCTACGAGCAGTACTTC. It is translated as CASSLRTGSSYEQYF. The genes are TRBV18 and TRBJ2-7, with D perhaps matching TRBD2 (5 bases). Germline V gene lookup returns CDR1 KGHSH and CDR2 LQKENI. V dropped 4 bases and J dropped 0 bases, with 13 bases sitting between them. This CDR3 comprises 15 residues.

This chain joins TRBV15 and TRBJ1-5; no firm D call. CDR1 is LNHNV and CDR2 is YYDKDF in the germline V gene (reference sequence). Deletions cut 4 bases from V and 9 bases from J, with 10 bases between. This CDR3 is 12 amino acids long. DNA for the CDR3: TGTGCCACCAGCAATAATTCGTCGCCCCAGCATTTT. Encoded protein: CATSNNSSPQHF.

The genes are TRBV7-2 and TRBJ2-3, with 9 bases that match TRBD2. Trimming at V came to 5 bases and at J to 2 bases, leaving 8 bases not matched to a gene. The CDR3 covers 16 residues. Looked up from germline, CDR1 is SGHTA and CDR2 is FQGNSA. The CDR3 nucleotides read TGTGCCAGCAGCCCCTCGCTAGCGGGGAACACAGATACGCAGTATTTT. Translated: CASSPSLAGNTDTQYF. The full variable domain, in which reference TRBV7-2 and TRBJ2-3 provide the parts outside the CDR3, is GAGVSQSPSNKVTEKGKDVELRCDPISGHTALYWYRQSLGQGLEFLIYFQGNSAPDKSGLPSDRFSAERTGGSVSTLTIQRTQQEDSAVYLCASSPSLAGNTDTQYFGPGTRLTVL.

The CDR3: CASSRLMGGLGIGDEQFF. The CDR3 DNA is TGTGCCAGCAGCCGACTTATGGGCGGTCTAGGGATAGGGGATGAGCAGTTCTTC. J is TRBJ2-1 and V is TRBV7-2; tentative D call: TRBD1 (5 bases). CDR3 size: 18 residues. The germline gives CDR1 SGHTA, CDR2 FQGNSA. V shed 5 bases and J shed 8 bases, with 28 bases lying between them.

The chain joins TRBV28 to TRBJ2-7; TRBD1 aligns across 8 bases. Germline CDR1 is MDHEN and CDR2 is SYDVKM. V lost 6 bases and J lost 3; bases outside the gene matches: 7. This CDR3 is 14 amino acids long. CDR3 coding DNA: TGTGCCAGCAGCTGGACAGGGTCTTACTACGAGCAGTACTTC. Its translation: CASSWTGSYYEQYF.

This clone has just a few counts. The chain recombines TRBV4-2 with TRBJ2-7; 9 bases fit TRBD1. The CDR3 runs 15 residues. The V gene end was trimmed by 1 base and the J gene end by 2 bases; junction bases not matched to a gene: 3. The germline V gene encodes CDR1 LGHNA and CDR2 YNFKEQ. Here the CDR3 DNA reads TGTGCCAGCAGCCAAGTTAGGACAGGGGCCTACGAGCAGTACTTC. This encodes CASSQVRTGAYEQYF.

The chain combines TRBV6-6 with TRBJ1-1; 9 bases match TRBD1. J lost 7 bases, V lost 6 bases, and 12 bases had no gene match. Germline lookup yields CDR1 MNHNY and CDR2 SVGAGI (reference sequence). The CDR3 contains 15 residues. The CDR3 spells CASRAGDRDSGEAFF. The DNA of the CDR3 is TGTGCCAGCAGGGCTGGGGACAGGGATTCCGGTGAAGCTTTCTTT.

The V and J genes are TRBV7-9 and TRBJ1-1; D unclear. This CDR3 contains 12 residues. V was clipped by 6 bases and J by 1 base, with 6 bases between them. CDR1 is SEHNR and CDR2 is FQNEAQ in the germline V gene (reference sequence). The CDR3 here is CASSPQNTEAFF. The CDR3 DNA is TGTGCCAGCAGTCCACAGAACACTGAAGCTTTCTTT.

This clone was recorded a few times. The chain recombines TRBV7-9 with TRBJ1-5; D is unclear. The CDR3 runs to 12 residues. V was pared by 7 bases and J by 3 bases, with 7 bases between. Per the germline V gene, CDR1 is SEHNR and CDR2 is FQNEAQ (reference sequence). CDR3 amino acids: CASNFPNQPQHF. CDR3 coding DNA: TGTGCCAGCAATTTCCCCAATCAGCCCCAGCATTTT.